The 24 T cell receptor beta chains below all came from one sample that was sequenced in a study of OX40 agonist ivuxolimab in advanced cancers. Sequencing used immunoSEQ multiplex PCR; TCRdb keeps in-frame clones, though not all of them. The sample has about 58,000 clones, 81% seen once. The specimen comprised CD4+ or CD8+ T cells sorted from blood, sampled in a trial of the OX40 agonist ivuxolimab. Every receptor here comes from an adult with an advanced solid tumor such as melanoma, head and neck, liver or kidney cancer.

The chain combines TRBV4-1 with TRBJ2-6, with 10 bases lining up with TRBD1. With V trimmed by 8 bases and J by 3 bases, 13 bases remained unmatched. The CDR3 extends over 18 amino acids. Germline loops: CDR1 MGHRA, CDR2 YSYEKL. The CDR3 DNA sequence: TGCGCCAGCGGCTACTCCGGGACAGGGGTGATTGGGGCCAACGTCCTGACTTTC. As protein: CASGYSGTGVIGANVLTF.

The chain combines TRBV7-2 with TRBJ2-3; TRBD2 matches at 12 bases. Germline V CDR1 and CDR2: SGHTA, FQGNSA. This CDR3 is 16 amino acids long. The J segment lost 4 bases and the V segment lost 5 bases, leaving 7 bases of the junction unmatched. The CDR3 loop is CASSLSSGGAPDTQYF. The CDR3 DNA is TGTGCCAGCAGCCTGTCTAGCGGGGGGGCCCCAGATACGCAGTATTTT. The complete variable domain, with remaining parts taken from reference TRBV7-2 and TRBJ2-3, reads GAGVSQSPSNKVTEKGKDVELRCDPISGHTALYWYRQSLGQGLEFLIYFQGNSAPDKSGLPSDRFSAERTGGSVSTLTIQRTQQEDSAVYLCASSLSSGGAPDTQYFGPGTRLTVL.

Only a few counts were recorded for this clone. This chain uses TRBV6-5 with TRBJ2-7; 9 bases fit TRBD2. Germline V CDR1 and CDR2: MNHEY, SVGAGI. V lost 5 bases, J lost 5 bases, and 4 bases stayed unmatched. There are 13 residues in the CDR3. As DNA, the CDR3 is TGTGCCAGCAGTCACGGACTAGCGAACGAGCAGTACTTC. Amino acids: CASSHGLANEQYF.

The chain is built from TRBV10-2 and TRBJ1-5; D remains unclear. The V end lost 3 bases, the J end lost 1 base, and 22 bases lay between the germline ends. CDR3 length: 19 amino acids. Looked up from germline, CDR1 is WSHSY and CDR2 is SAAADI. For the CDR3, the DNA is TGCGCCAGCAGTGACGGGTACAGAGGGAGGATATGGAGCAATCAGCCCCAGCATTTT. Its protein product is CASSDGYRGRIWSNQPQHF.

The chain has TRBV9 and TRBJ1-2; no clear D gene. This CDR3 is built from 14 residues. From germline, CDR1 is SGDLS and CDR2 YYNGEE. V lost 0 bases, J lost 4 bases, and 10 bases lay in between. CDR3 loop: CASSVEMGSYGYTF. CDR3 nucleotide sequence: TGTGCCAGCAGCGTAGAAATGGGAAGCTATGGCTACACCTTC.

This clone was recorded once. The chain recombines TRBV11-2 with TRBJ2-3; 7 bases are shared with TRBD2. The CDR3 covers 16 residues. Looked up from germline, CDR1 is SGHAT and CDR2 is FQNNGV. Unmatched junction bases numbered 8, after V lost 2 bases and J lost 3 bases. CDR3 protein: CASSLNSQRGTDTQYF. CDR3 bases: TGTGCCAGCAGCTTAAATTCCCAGCGGGGAACAGATACGCAGTATTTT.

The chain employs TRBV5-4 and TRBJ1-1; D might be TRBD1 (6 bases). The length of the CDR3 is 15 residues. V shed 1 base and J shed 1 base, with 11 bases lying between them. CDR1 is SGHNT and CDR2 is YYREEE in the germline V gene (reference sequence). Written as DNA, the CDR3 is TGTGCCAGCAGCTTGCTCGGACAGCCGAACACTGAAGCTTTCTTT. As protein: CASSLLGQPNTEAFF.

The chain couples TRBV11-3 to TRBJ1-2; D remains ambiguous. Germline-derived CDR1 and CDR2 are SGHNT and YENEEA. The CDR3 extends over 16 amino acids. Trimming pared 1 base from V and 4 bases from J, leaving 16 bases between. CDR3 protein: CASSLVYHRQFYGYTF. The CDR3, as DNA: TGTGCCAGCAGCTTAGTATATCATCGGCAGTTCTATGGCTACACCTTC.

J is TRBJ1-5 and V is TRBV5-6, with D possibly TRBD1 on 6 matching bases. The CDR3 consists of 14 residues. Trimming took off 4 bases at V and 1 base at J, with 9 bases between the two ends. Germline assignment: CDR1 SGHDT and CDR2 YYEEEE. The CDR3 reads CASSLDSSNQPQHF. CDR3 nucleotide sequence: TGTGCCAGCAGCCTGGACAGCAGCAATCAGCCCCAGCATTTT. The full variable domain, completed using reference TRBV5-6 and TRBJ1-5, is DAGVTQSPTHLIKTRGQQVTLRCSPKSGHDTVSWYQQALGQGPQFIFQYYEEEERQRGNFPDRFSGHQFPNYSSELNVNALLLGDSALYLCASSLDSSNQPQHFGDGTRLSIL.

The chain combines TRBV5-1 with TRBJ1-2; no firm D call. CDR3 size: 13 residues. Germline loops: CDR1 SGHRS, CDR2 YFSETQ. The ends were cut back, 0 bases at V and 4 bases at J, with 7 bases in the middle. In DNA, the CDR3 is TGCGCCAGCAGCTTGGCATCCTCCTATGGCTACACCTTC. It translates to CASSLASSYGYTF.

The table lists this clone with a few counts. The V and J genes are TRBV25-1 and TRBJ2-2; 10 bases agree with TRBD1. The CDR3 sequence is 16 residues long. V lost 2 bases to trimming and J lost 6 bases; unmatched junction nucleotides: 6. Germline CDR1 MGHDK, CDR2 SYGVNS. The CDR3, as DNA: TGTGCCAGCAGTGAAGTGACAGGGGGCGCGTCCGGGGAGCTGTTTTTT. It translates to CASSEVTGGASGELFF.

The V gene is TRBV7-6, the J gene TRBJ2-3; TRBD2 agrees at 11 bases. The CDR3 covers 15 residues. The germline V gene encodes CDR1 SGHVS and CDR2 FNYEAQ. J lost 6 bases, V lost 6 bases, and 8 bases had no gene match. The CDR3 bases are TGTGCCAGCAGTGATAGCGGGGGGGCAACCGATACGCAGTATTTT. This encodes CASSDSGGATDTQYF.

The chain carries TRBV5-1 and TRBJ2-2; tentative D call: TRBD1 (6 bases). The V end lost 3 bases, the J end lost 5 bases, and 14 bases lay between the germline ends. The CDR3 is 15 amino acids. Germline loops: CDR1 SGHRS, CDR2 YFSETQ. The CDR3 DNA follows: TGCGCCAGCAGCTCATCCGGAAGGGGGACCGGGGAGCTGTTTTTT. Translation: CASSSSGRGTGELFF.

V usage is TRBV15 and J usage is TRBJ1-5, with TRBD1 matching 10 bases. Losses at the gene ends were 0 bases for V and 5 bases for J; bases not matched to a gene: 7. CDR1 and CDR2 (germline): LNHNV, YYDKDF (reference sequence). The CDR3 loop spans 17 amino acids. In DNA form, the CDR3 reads TGTGCCACCAGCAGAGACAGGGCCGGGACAGGGGATCAGCCCCAGCATTTT. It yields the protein CATSRDRAGTGDQPQHF.

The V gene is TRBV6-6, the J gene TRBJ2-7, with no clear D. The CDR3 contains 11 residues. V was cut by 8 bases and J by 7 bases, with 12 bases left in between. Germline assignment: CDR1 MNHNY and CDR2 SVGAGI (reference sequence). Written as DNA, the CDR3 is TGTGCCAGCGGATCCTACATGGAGCAGTACTTC. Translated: CASGSYMEQYF.

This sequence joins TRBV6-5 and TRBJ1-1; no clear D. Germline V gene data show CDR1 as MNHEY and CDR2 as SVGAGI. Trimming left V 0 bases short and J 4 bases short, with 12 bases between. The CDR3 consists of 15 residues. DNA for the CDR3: TGTGCCAGCAGTTACTCCGGGAGGTCCGGCACTGAAGCTTTCTTT. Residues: CASSYSGRSGTEAFF.

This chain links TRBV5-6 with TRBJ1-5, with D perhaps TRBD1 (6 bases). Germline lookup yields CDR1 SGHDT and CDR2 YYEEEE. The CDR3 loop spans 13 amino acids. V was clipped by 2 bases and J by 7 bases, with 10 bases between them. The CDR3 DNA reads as TGTGCCAGCAGCTTTGGGGGCCACCAGCCCCAGCATTTT. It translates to CASSFGGHQPQHF.

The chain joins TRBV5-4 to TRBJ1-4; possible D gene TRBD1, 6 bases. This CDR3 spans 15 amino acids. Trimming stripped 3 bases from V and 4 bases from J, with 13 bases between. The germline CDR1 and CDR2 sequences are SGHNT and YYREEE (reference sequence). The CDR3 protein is CASSSGDRHNEKLFF. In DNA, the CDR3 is TGTGCCAGCAGCTCAGGGGACCGCCATAATGAAAAACTGTTTTTT. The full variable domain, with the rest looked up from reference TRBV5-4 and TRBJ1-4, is ETGVTQSPTHLIKTRGQQVTLRCSSQSGHNTVSWYQQALGQGPQFIFQYYREEENGRGNFPPRFSGLQFPNYSSELNVNALELDDSALYLCASSSGDRHNEKLFFGSGTQLSVL.

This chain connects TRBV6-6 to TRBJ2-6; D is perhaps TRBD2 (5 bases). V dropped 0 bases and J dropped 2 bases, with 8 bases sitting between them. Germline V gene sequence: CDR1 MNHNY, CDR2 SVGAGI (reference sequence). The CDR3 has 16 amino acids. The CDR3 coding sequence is TGTGCCAGCAGTTACTCGGCGGGTGCTGGGGCCAACGTCCTGACTTTC. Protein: CASSYSAGAGANVLTF.

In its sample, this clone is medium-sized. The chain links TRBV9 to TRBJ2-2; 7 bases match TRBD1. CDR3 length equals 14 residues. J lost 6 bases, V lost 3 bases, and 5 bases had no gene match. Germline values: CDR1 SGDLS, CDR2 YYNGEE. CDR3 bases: TGTGCCAGCAGCGGACAGGGAGTGTCCGGGGAGCTGTTTTTT. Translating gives CASSGQGVSGELFF.

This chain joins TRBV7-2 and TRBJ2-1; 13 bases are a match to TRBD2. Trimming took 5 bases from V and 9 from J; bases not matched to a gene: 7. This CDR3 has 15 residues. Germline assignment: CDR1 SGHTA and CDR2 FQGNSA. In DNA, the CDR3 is TGTGCCAGCAGCACCCGGACTAGCGGGGGTGGTGAGCAGTTCTTC. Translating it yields CASSTRTSGGGEQFF.

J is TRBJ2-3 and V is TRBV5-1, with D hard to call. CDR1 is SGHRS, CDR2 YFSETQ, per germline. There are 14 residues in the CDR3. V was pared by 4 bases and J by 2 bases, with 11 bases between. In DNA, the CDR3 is TGCGCCAGCAGCGTCGACGACCCCACAGATACGCAGTATTTT. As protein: CASSVDDPTDTQYF.

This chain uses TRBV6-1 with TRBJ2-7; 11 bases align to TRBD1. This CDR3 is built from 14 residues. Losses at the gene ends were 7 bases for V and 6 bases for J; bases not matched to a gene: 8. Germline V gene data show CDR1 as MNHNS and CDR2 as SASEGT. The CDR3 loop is CASILRTGGLEQYF. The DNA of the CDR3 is TGTGCCAGCATCCTCCGGACAGGGGGCCTCGAGCAGTACTTC.

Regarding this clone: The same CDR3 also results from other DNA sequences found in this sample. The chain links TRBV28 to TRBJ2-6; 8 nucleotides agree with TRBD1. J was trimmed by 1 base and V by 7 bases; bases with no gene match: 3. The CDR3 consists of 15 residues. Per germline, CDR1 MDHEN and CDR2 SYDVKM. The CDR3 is CASIRQGSGANVLTF. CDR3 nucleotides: TGTGCCAGCATTCGACAGGGGTCTGGGGCCAACGTCCTGACTTTC.